This T cell receptor beta chain was retrieved from a study of T cell responses to AZD1222 COVID-19 vaccine. Findings and limits, study-wide: Sampling captured repertoires only after the peak T cell response. As reported, nearly half of all spike-specific TCRs target variant regions that are unmutated. Spike-specific TCR breadth and depth went up after people got two AZD1222 doses.

Concerning this clone itself: Its antigen is still unknown.

Sequenced by immunoSEQ multiplex PCR; TCRdb stores in-frame clones only, minus some. The sample consists of 150,000 to 200,000 clones, 90% to 95% of them appearing once. Recipients boosted at about 4 weeks or about 12 weeks are pooled. This CDR3 is built from 16 residues. Germline CDR1 SGHKS, CDR2 YYEKEE (reference sequence). With 0 bases removed from V and 2 bases from J, the gap between germline ends came to 14 bases. The sample in question was peripheral blood, obtained 28 days after the second AZD1222 dose. The origin of this receptor is an adult who received the AZD1222 COVID-19 vaccine. V is TRBV5-5 and J is TRBJ1-2, with D tentatively TRBD1 (6 bases). Written as DNA, the CDR3 is TGTGCCAGCAGCTTGGTGGGCCAGGGGTCCAACTATGGCTACACCTTC. It translates to CASSLVGQGSNYGYTF. Full variable domain (rest looked up from reference TRBV5-5 and TRBJ1-2): DAGVTQSPTHLIKTRGQQVTLRCSPISGHKSVSWYQQVLGQGPQFIFQYYEKEERGRGNFPDRFSARQFPNYSSELNVNALLLGDSALYLCASSLVGQGSNYGYTFGSGTRLTVV.